The next 28 T cell receptor beta chains were all read from a single sample in a study of tumor-infiltrating lymphocytes in oesophageal squamous cell carcinoma. TCRdb reprocessed the PCR reads via MiXCR and lists one record per CDR3 protein. The data hold roughly 23,000 distinct CDR3 sequences, with roughly a third observed a single time. Sample: esophageal tumor tissue. The receptors were sampled from a female donor with esophageal squamous cell carcinoma.

The rearrangement uses TRBV7-2 and TRBJ2-3, with 7 positions matching TRBD1. The CDR3 has 15 amino acids. Germline V CDR1 and CDR2: SGHTA, FQGNSA. Trimming at V came to 5 bases and at J to 0 bases, leaving 5 bases not matched to a gene. The CDR3 bases are TGTGCCAGCAGCACTCTACAGGGGAGCACAGATACGCAGTATTTT. This sequence encodes CASSTLQGSTDTQYF.

Turning to this clonotype: The conserved final phenylalanine or tryptophan is absent from the CDR3, which likely points to a read error. The DNA is omitted, as the CDR3 cannot be located on it reliably, and the CDR3 follows TCRdb's listing. The chain links TRBV28 to TRBJ2-5; TRBD1 reflects the table's D call only, with no check against the DNA. In germline, CDR1 is MDHEN, CDR2 SYDVKM. Inclusive of both ends, the CDR3 amounts to 14 amino acids. CDR3: CASSETGVGYTFGS.

In its sample, this clonotype ranks as medium-sized (0.01 to 0.1%). The rearrangement joins TRBV7-9 to TRBJ1-2, with TRBD1 matching over 8 bases. The CDR3 covers 15 residues. Per the germline V gene, CDR1 is SEHNR and CDR2 is FQNEAQ (reference sequence). V lost 2 bases to trimming and J lost 5 bases; unmatched junction nucleotides: 7. As DNA, the CDR3 is TGTGCCAGCAGCTTATCGGACCAGGGGGCATATGGCTACACCTTC. Protein product: CASSLSDQGAYGYTF.

For this clonotype: The limits of the CDR3 on the DNA are not certain, so only TCRdb's listed CDR3 is given. This chain uses TRBV7-2 with TRBJ2-6; TRBD1 is the table's D call, not checked against the DNA. The germline V gene encodes CDR1 SGHTA and CDR2 FQGNSA. The CDR3 contains 17 residues when both ends are counted. CDR3 amino acids: CASSSGRGQGLRAVLRF.

This clonotype was recorded many times. V is TRBV25-1 and J is TRBJ2-3, with a weak D call TRBD1 (6 bases). The CDR3 is made up of 15 amino acids. V lost 8 bases and J lost 0, with 15 bases in between. Germline V gene sequence: CDR1 MGHDK, CDR2 SYGVNS. The CDR3 DNA reads as TGTGCCAGCCGGGACACTTCTGGGAGCACAGATACGCAGTATTTT. It is translated as CASRDTSGSTDTQYF.

The rearrangement joins TRBV5-1 to TRBJ1-2; no definite D call. Germline loops: CDR1 SGHRS, CDR2 YFSETQ. The CDR3 spans 13 residues. Trimming shortened V by 1 base and J by 5 bases, and 9 bases separated the two germline ends. The CDR3 DNA reads as TGCGCCAGCAGCTTGTACACGACTTATGGCTACACCTTC. Its translation is CASSLYTTYGYTF.

This clonotype was picked up many times. The rearrangement joins TRBV10-1 to TRBJ1-4; the D gene is possibly TRBD1 (5 bases). Trimming took 7 bases from V and 0 from J, leaving 9 bases between them. This CDR3 comprises 14 residues. The V gene's germline CDR1 is WNHNN and CDR2 SYGVQD (reference sequence). This chain's CDR3 is CASIQGPTNEKLFF. In DNA form, the CDR3 reads TGCGCCAGCATCCAGGGACCAACTAATGAAAAACTGTTTTTT.

The gene calls are TRBV7-6 and TRBJ2-5; D possibly corresponds to TRBD1 (6 bases). The J call is doubtful: the DNA matches TRBJ2-1 better. Germline V gene lookup returns CDR1 SGHVS and CDR2 FNYEAQ. The CDR3 runs 17 residues. CDR3 in amino acids: CASSLEFPGHLHNEQFF. The CDR3 DNA sequence: TGTGCCAGCAGCTTAGAGTTCCCGGGACACCTTCACAATGAGCAGTTCTTC.

This clonotype occurred many times. This rearrangement joins TRBV12-3 or TRBV12-4 to TRBJ1-6; 11 bases align to TRBD1. CDR3 length: 14 amino acids. J was trimmed by 9 bases and V by 6 bases; bases with no gene match: 4. The CDR3 spells CASRRDRGSSPLHF. CDR3 nucleotide sequence: TGTGCCAGCAGGCGGGACAGGGGGAGTTCACCCCTCCACTTT.

As concerns this clonotype: The junction departs from germline at one end; a sequencing error may be responsible. The chain uses TRBV7-6 and TRBJ2-7; the D gene is possibly TRBD1 (6 bases). TRBJ2-1 explains the end of the DNA better; the J call may be wrong. Looked up from germline, CDR1 is SGHVS and CDR2 is FNYEAQ. There are 17 residues in the CDR3. The CDR3 region is CASSPLPDRSVPNEQFF. CDR3 nucleotides: TGTGCTAGCAGCCCGCTCCCCGACAGGTCAGTACCCAATGAGCAGTTCTTC.

The table lists this clonotype with many counts. V usage is TRBV28 and J usage is TRBJ2-7, with a tentative D call TRBD1 (5 bases). CDR3 size: 14 residues. The V gene lost 7 bases and the J gene lost 4 bases, with 17 bases spanning the gap. Per the germline V gene, CDR1 is MDHEN and CDR2 is SYDVKM. The CDR3 coding sequence is TGTGCCAGCACCCCCACACAGGTTTCTTACGAGCAGTACTTC. Protein product: CASTPTQVSYEQYF. The variable domain in full, completed from reference TRBV28 and TRBJ2-7, reads DVKVTQSSRYLVKRTGEKVFLECVQDMDHENMFWYRQDPGLGLRLIYFSYDVKMKEKGDIPEGYSVSREKKERFSLILESASTNQTSMYLCASTPTQVSYEQYFGPGTRLTVT.

This clonotype appeared many times. CDR3 residues: CASSSPVAGKNIQYF. CDR3 nucleotides: TGTGCCAGCAGCTCTCCGGTAGCGGGAAAAAACATTCAGTACTTC. This chain connects TRBV5-4 to TRBJ2-4; TRBD2 matches 8 bases. The CDR3 has 15 amino acids. CDR1 is SGHNT and CDR2 is YYREEE in the germline V gene (reference sequence). Unmatched junction bases numbered 6, after V lost 3 bases and J lost 4 bases.

The chain joins TRBV11-2 to TRBJ2-3; a possible D gene is TRBD2 (6 bases). Between the trimmed V and J ends, which lost 5 bases and 0 bases, there was a span of 21 bases. Germline CDR1 and CDR2: SGHAT and FQNNGV. The CDR3 runs to 18 residues. The CDR3 sequence is CASSASIPRRASTDTQYF. The CDR3 DNA sequence: TGTGCCAGCAGCGCATCAATCCCGAGGAGGGCTAGCACAGATACGCAGTATTTT.

The J gene is TRBJ1-2, the V gene TRBV7-2; TRBD1 is a possible D gene (5 bases). Germline V lookup: CDR1 SGHTA, CDR2 FQGNSA. The CDR3 extends over 15 amino acids. Trimming cost V 7 bases and J 3 bases, with 18 bases left between them. The CDR3 protein is CASTTRAGVDYGYTF. As DNA, the CDR3 is TGTGCCAGCACTACAAGAGCGGGGGTCGACTATGGCTACACCTTC.

This clonotype has ten or more counts. The chain uses TRBV7-9 and TRBJ2-1; 15 bases line up with TRBD2. The germline CDR1 and CDR2 sequences are SEHNR and FQNEAQ (reference sequence). V gave up 1 base and J gave up 3 bases; unmatched junction bases: 16. CDR3 length: 22 residues. The CDR3 DNA sequence: TGTGCCAGCAGCTTAGTTGAGCGGCCGGGACTAGCGGGAGGACCAAACTACAATGAGCAGTTCTTC. It specifies CASSLVERPGLAGGPNYNEQFF.

This rearrangement joins TRBV19 to TRBJ2-3; 9 bases line up with TRBD2. J was trimmed by 4 bases and V by 8 bases; bases with no gene match: 13. CDR1 is LNHDA and CDR2 is SQIVND in the germline V gene (reference sequence). The CDR3 contains 16 residues. The CDR3 loop is CASLREGNGEADTQYF. The CDR3 DNA sequence: TGTGCCAGTTTGCGGGAGGGCAACGGGGAGGCAGATACGCAGTATTTT.

The CDR3 protein is CAIGGGPEGELFF. As DNA, the CDR3 is TGTGCCATCGGAGGAGGCCCGGAAGGGGAGCTGTTTTTT. The chain combines TRBV7-6 with TRBJ2-2, with D possibly being TRBD2 (5 bases). V lost 10 bases, J lost 8 bases, and 17 bases lay in between. The CDR3 extends over 13 amino acids. Per germline, CDR1 SGHVS and CDR2 FNYEAQ.

The chain has TRBV6-5 and TRBJ1-1, with D possibly TRBD1 on 5 matching bases. The CDR3 has 13 residues. Germline CDR1 MNHEY, CDR2 SVGAGI. V was clipped by 0 bases and J by 6 bases, with 8 bases between them. The CDR3 coding sequence is TGTGCCAGCAGTTACTCGAACAGGCCTGAAGCTTTCTTT. Its translation: CASSYSNRPEAFF.

This clonotype qualifies as medium-sized (0.01 to 0.1%). This chain uses TRBV7-6 with TRBJ2-1, with D maybe TRBD2 (6 bases). The DNA end is more similar to TRBJ2-7, so the J call may be wrong. Germline V gene data show CDR1 as SGHVS and CDR2 as FNYEAQ. The length of the CDR3 is 13 residues. The CDR3 DNA reads as TGTGCCAGCACGAGCGGGTCCTACAATGAGCAGTACTTC. Encoded protein: CASTSGSYNEQYF.

In its sample, this clonotype is medium-sized. The V gene is TRBV7-9, the J gene TRBJ2-2, with D maybe TRBD2 (6 bases). With 7 bases removed from V and 2 bases from J, the gap between germline ends came to 17 bases. This CDR3 has 16 residues. From germline, CDR1 is SEHNR and CDR2 FQNEAQ (reference sequence). The CDR3 DNA sequence: TGTGCCAGCAACCCCGCGGGGCGGATTAACACCGGGGAGCTGTTTTTT. It yields the protein CASNPAGRINTGELFF.

There are many counts of this clonotype. The CDR3 nucleotides read TGTGCCAGCAGCTTGCGGAGCACAGATACGCAGTATTTT. It codes for CASSLRSTDTQYF. This chain links TRBV5-5 with TRBJ2-3, with no clear D. The germline V gene encodes CDR1 SGHKS and CDR2 YYEKEE (reference sequence). Trimming removed 1 base from V and 0 bases from J, with 3 bases in between. CDR3 length: 13 residues.

This clonotype was found once. The chain links TRBV7-6 to TRBJ2-7; 9 bases agree with TRBD1. V was pared by 3 bases and J by 1 base, with 7 bases of the junction left unmatched. This CDR3 has 16 amino acids. Germline values: CDR1 SGHVS, CDR2 FNYEAQ. The CDR3 here is CASSFDRDRVSYEQYF. CDR3 in DNA: TGTGCCAGCAGCTTCGACCGGGACAGGGTATCCTACGAGCAGTACTTC.

In its sample, this clonotype was seen once. The rearrangement joins TRBV20-1 to TRBJ2-7, with a weak D call TRBD2 (6 bases). Germline CDR1 reads DFQATT; CDR2 reads SNEGSKA (reference sequence). The germline V and J ends were trimmed by 0 bases and 1 base, with 13 bases remaining between them. The CDR3 totals 15 residues. CDR3 DNA: TGCAGTGCTAGAGATTGGGGGACTTCATCCTACGAGCAGTACTTC. Protein: CSARDWGTSSYEQYF.

About this clonotype: Because it lacks the conserved phenylalanine or tryptophan at the end, this CDR3 is likely a read error. It is unclear where the CDR3 begins or ends on the DNA, so no DNA is shown, and the CDR3 is as TCRdb lists it. The V gene is TRBV7-5, the J gene TRBJ2-6; the D call TRBD1 from the table was never checked on the DNA. TRBV7-5 is reported as a pseudogene. A total of 20 residues make up the CDR3, ends included. CDR3: CISVPEPTDGILSYEQYFGA.

The CDR3 sequence is CASSDKRERTDTQYF. The CDR3 coding sequence is TGCGCCAGCAGTGATAAGCGGGAGCGCACAGATACGCAGTATTTT. The chain couples TRBV10-2 to TRBJ2-3; TRBD2 matches 8 bases. Trimming cost V 3 bases and J 1 base; bases outside gene matches: 3. This CDR3 is 15 amino acids long. Germline V gene lookup returns CDR1 WSHSY and CDR2 SAAADI.

This clonotype was seen a handful of times. This chain connects TRBV23-1 to TRBJ2-5; no firm D call. The J call could be wrong; TRBJ2-7 is a better fit for the DNA end. TRBV23-1 is assigned to the ORF class and has an uncertain function. The CDR3 covers 13 residues. CDR3 in DNA: TGCGCCAGGAAAAGGACCGCCTCCTACGAGCAGTACTTC. Encoded protein: CARKRTASYEQYF.

The rearrangement joins TRBV7-2 to TRBJ2-4; 10 nucleotides align to TRBD1. The J call may be mistaken, given a closer DNA end match to TRBJ2-7. This CDR3 is 15 amino acids long. The germline CDR1 and CDR2 sequences are SGHTA and FQGNSA. The CDR3 DNA sequence: TGTGCCAGCAGCCTGACAGGGGGCAAGTCCTACGAGCAGTACTTC. Its protein product is CASSLTGGKSYEQYF.

The table lists this clonotype with a few counts. This rearrangement joins TRBV2 to TRBJ2-7; D is possibly TRBD1 (5 bases). The V gene lost 6 bases and the J gene lost 5 bases, with 14 bases spanning the gap. The germline gives CDR1 SNHLY, CDR2 FYNNEI. This CDR3 contains 13 residues. Here the CDR3 DNA reads TGTGCCAGCAGAAGCAGGGTAATAAACGAGCAGTACTTC. Amino acid sequence: CASRSRVINEQYF. The full variable domain, completed using reference TRBV2 and TRBJ2-7, is EPEVTQTPSHQVTQMGQEVILRCVPISNHLYFYWYRQILGQKVEFLVSFYNNEISEKSEIFDDQFSVERPDGSNFTLKIRSTKLEDSAMYFCASRSRVINEQYFGPGTRLTVT.